What follows are 2 T cell receptor beta chains derived from one specimen sequenced in a study of T-cell memory formation after mild COVID-19. A single record per CDR3 protein comes from TCRdb applying MiXCR to the 5' RACE reads. The table shows more than 300,000 distinct CDR3 sequences, with roughly 13% occurring only once. The sequenced material came from PBMCs or a T cell subset sorted from them (not recorded which). The receptor source for this set is a man aged 18 to 29 who had mild COVID-19 (a few samples of this study predate the infection). Cell type and time point are not known.

This clonotype was observed many times. V is TRBV6-2 or TRBV6-3 and J is TRBJ2-7, with a possible D match to TRBD2 (6 bases). Germline-derived CDR1 and CDR2 are MNHEY and SVGEGT. The CDR3 covers 15 residues. Trimming took 2 bases from V and 6 from J, leaving 17 bases between them. The CDR3 spells CASSYRPFVGGEQYF. CDR3 nucleotides: TGTGCCAGCAGTTACCGTCCGTTCGTGGGGGGCGAGCAGTACTTC.

This clonotype was seen more than once but under ten times. The chain employs TRBV4-1 and TRBJ2-2, with D perhaps TRBD1 (6 bases). Between the trimmed V and J ends, which lost 4 bases and 4 bases, there was a span of 22 bases. CDR1 and CDR2 (germline): MGHRA, YSYEKL. This CDR3 spans 18 amino acids. CDR3 DNA sequence: TGCGCCAGCAGCCTCCAGGGGATCCAGGGTGGTGGCACCGGGGAGCTGTTTTTT. This translates into CASSLQGIQGGGTGELFF.